The rows below give T cell receptor beta chains drawn from one sample of a study of blood T cell repertoires in COVID-19. Libraries were prepared by immunoSEQ multiplex PCR; TCRdb keeps only in-frame clonotypes and omits some of them. The profile shows under 250,000 clones, roughly 82% of them singletons. The specimen sequenced was peripheral blood. The source is a woman in her 70s with acute or convalescent COVID-19. CDR3s include the opening cysteine and the closing phenylalanine or tryptophan. A D gene is named only where the DNA matches it firmly. The size field is filled for only some rows; it gives once, few, many or a size class.

>TRBJ2-1|TRBD1|.|TRBV5-5
CASSLTRQGGNEQFF
TGTGCCAGCAGCTTGACCCGACAGGGGGGGAATGAGCAGTTCTTC
>TRBJ1-5|.|.|TRBV5-1
CASSLDRGPQHF
TGCGCCAGCAGCTTGGATAGAGGTCCCCAGCATTTT
>TRBJ2-6|.|.|TRBV7-6
CASSPDAGRSGANVLTF
TGTGCCAGCAGCCCTGATGCGGGCCGCTCTGGGGCCAACGTCCTGACTTTC
>TRBJ1-1|.|.|TRBV28
CASIATSMNTEAFF
TGTGCCAGCATCGCGACAAGCATGAACACTGAAGCTTTCTTT
>TRBJ2-3|TRBD2|.|TRBV3-1/TRBV3-2
CASSQTSGGNTDTQYF
TGTGCCAGCAGCCAAACTAGCGGGGGGAACACAGATACGCAGTATTTT
>TRBJ1-1|.|.|TRBV19
CATTRQGNTEAFF
TGTGCCACGACGCGGCAGGGCAACACTGAAGCTTTCTTT
>TRBJ1-4|TRBD1|.|TRBV6-6
CASSQQGRREKLFF
TGTGCCAGCAGTCAACAGGGGCGACGAGAAAAACTGTTTTTT
>TRBJ2-1|.|.|TRBV14
CASSISGRHEQFF
TGTGCCAGCAGCATAAGCGGGCGCCATGAGCAGTTCTTC
>TRBJ1-5|.|few|TRBV6-2/TRBV6-3
CASSYRDFNQPQHF
TGTGCCAGCAGTTACCGGGACTTCAATCAGCCCCAGCATTTT
>TRBJ2-3|TRBD2|.|TRBV5-4
CASSTRTSGGLTDTQYF
TGTGCCAGCAGCACCCGGACTAGCGGGGGCCTCACAGATACGCAGTATTTT
>TRBJ2-2|.|.|TRBV7-9
CASSRVTRLNTGELFF
TGTGCCAGCAGCCGAGTGACTAGGTTGAACACCGGGGAGCTGTTTTTT
>TRBJ2-5|.|.|TRBV7-2
CASSPLGAGAGETQYF
TGTGCCAGCAGCCCCCTAGGGGCGGGGGCTGGGGAGACCCAGTACTTC
>TRBJ1-1|.|.|TRBV3-1/TRBV3-2
CASTRERENTEAFF
TGTGCCAGCACCCGGGAGCGGGAGAACACTGAAGCTTTCTTT
>TRBJ2-1|TRBD1|.|TRBV5-1
CASRQTAGGAYNEQFF
TGCGCCAGCAGGCAGACCGCAGGGGGCGCGTACAATGAGCAGTTCTTC
>TRBJ1-5|TRBD1|.|TRBV5-4
CASSLGGTGVGQPQHF
TGTGCCAGCAGCTTGGGTGGGACAGGGGTCGGGCAGCCCCAGCATTTT
>TRBJ1-2|TRBD1|.|TRBV5-6
CASSLGQGALRYGYTF
TGTGCCAGCAGCTTGGGACAGGGGGCGCTTCGCTATGGCTACACCTTC
>TRBJ1-4|.|.|TRBV7-2
CASSFGRVGTNEKLFF
TGTGCCAGCAGCTTTGGGAGGGTTGGGACTAATGAAAAACTGTTTTTT
>TRBJ2-7|.|.|TRBV7-9
CASSLERAAPYEQYF
TGTGCCAGCAGCTTAGAACGAGCGGCCCCCTACGAGCAGTACTTC
>TRBJ2-7|TRBD1|few|TRBV5-1
CASSLGTGGYEQYF
TGCGCCAGCAGCTTGGGGACAGGGGGCTACGAGCAGTACTTC
>TRBJ1-1|.|.|TRBV6-5
CASSSRVTEAFF
TGTGCCAGCAGTTCCAGGGTAACTGAAGCTTTCTTT
>TRBJ2-7|.|.|TRBV18
CASSPPTERDTAFLSYEQYF
TGTGCCAGCTCACCACCGACCGAGAGGGACACGGCCTTCCTTTCCTACGAGCAGTACTTC
>TRBJ1-4|.|.|TRBV4-3
CASSQDLVDATNEKLFF
TGCGCCAGCAGCCAAGATCTAGTAGATGCAACTAATGAAAAACTGTTTTTT
>TRBJ2-3|TRBD1|.|TRBV2
CASSRTGITDTQYF
TGTGCCAGCAGCAGGACAGGCATCACAGATACGCAGTATTTT
>TRBJ2-2|.|.|TRBV7-2
CASSPNPANTGELFF
TGTGCCAGCAGCCCTAACCCCGCGAACACCGGGGAGCTGTTTTTT
>TRBJ1-2|.|many|TRBV7-9
CASSPQTGHTNYGYTF
TGTGCCAGCAGCCCACAGACAGGCCATACTAACTATGGCTACACCTTC
>TRBJ1-3|TRBD1|.|TRBV4-3
CASSLNRGSSGNTIYF
TGCGCCAGCAGCCTGAACAGGGGGAGCTCTGGAAACACCATATATTTT
>TRBJ2-3|.|.|TRBV11-3
CASSLSSGGTDTQYF
TGTGCCAGCAGCTTAAGCTCAGGGGGCACAGATACGCAGTATTTT
>TRBJ1-1|TRBD1|.|TRBV5-5
CASSSVVLQGGRNTEAFF
TGTGCCAGCAGCTCTGTCGTCCTACAGGGGGGGAGGAACACTGAAGCTTTCTTT
>TRBJ1-2|.|many|TRBV27
CASSLRSNYGYTF
TGTGCCAGCAGTTTACGGAGTAACTATGGCTACACCTTC
>TRBJ2-5|TRBD2|.|TRBV5-1
CASSLGRASGKETQYF
TGCGCCAGCAGCTTGGGGCGGGCTAGCGGAAAAGAGACCCAGTACTTC
>TRBJ1-4|.|.|TRBV5-6
CASSFPYEKLFF
TGTGCCAGCAGCTTTCCCTATGAAAAACTGTTTTTT
>TRBJ1-1|.|.|TRBV3-1/TRBV3-2
CASSQDRVGTEAFF
TGTGCCAGCAGCCAAGACAGGGTGGGCACTGAAGCTTTCTTT
>TRBJ2-3|TRBD2|.|TRBV4-3
CASSQNSGGRGDTQYF
TGCGCCAGCAGCCAGAATAGCGGGGGAAGGGGAGATACGCAGTATTTT
>TRBJ2-7|.|once|TRBV18
CASSPDRNSYEQYF
TGTGCCAGCTCACCTGACAGAAATTCCTACGAGCAGTACTTC
>TRBJ1-4|.|.|TRBV7-9
CASSLGGGTNEKLFF
TGTGCCAGCAGCTTAGGAGGAGGGACTAATGAAAAACTGTTTTTT
>TRBJ1-1|TRBD1|.|TRBV3-1/TRBV3-2
CASSQVRQGGRAFF
TGTGCCAGCAGCCAAGTGCGACAGGGTGGAAGAGCTTTCTTT
>TRBJ1-2|TRBD1|.|TRBV19
CASSSQTGANYGYTF
TGTGCCAGTAGTTCACAGACAGGGGCTAACTATGGCTACACCTTC
>TRBJ1-2|TRBD1|.|TRBV13
CASSTGTGPWGYGYTF
TGTGCCAGCAGCACTGGGACAGGGCCCTGGGGGTATGGCTACACCTTC
>TRBJ2-7|.|few|TRBV28
CASSESYEQYF
TGTGCCAGCAGTGAGTCCTACGAGCAGTACTTC
>TRBJ1-2|.|.|TRBV20-1
CKSDMHYGYTF
TGCAAGAGTGACATGCACTATGGCTACACCTTC
>TRBJ1-2|.|once|TRBV7-2
CASSSRVLGYGYTF
TGTGCCAGCAGTTCCAGGGTATTGGGCTATGGCTACACCTTC
>TRBJ1-5|.|few|TRBV19
CASSRKDYQPQHF
TGTGCCAGTAGCAGAAAAGATTATCAGCCCCAGCATTTT
>TRBJ2-1|TRBD2|few|TRBV5-5
CASSLDGTNNEQFF
TGTGCCAGCAGCTTGGACGGGACTAACAATGAGCAGTTCTTC
>TRBJ1-5|.|.|TRBV7-2
CASSLVATQSNQPQHF
TGTGCCAGCAGCTTAGTCGCGACACAGAGCAATCAGCCCCAGCATTTT
>TRBJ2-1|TRBD2|.|TRBV7-9
CASSRAGGLSNEQFF
TGTGCCAGCAGCCGAGCGGGGGGGCTGTCGAATGAGCAGTTCTTC
>TRBJ1-2|TRBD1|.|TRBV4-3
CASSQMDRAYYGYTF
TGCGCCAGCAGCCAAATGGACAGGGCGTACTATGGCTACACCTTC
>TRBJ2-7|.|.|TRBV7-9
CASSLGGRVEQYF
TGTGCCAGCAGCTTAGGGGGCAGGGTCGAGCAGTACTTC